This T cell receptor beta chain was recorded in a study of tumor-infiltrating lymphocytes in localized non-small cell lung cancer. Across the study: Patients included smokers and never-smokers with various histologies, some sampled after neoadjuvant chemotherapy.

Here immunoSEQ multiplex PCR was the method, and the copy in TCRdb shows in-frame clones only, minus some. Among around 5,300 clones listed, roughly 66% were seen once. Study results and limitations: Different pieces of the same tissue went to different assays, confounding technical variation with intratumor heterogeneity. No T-cell fraction difference was seen between IM1 and IM2 tumors.

With respect to this clone: The antigen is undetermined.

CDR1 SQVTM and CDR2 ANQGSEA come from the germline V gene. The CDR3 sequence is 13 residues long. V lost 0 bases and J 8 bases, leaving 10 bases between the germline ends. This chain uses TRBV29-1 with TRBJ1-4; D may be TRBD1 (5 bases). Specimen: uninvolved lung tissue not adjacent to the tumor. The origin of this receptor is a human donor with non-small cell lung cancer. CDR3 in amino acids: CSVEDRGSEKLFF. As DNA, the CDR3 is TGCAGCGTTGAAGATCGGGGGAGCGAAAAACTGTTTTTT.